The 25 T cell receptor beta chains in this list originate from one sample, sequenced in a study of cytomegalovirus exposure and HLA in healthy donors. Sequenced by immunoSEQ multiplex PCR; TCRdb stores in-frame clones only, minus some. The data show 300,000 to 400,000 clones, 70% to 90% seen once. Material for sequencing was PBMCs. The receptors were gathered from a man aged 25-40 years in good health and CMV-seronegative.

Only a few counts were recorded for this clone. The chain is built from TRBV5-8 and TRBJ2-2, with no clear D. Per the germline V gene, CDR1 is SGHTS and CDR2 is YDEGEE. The CDR3 extends over 11 amino acids. The V gene lost 0 bases and the J gene lost 9 bases, with 3 bases spanning the gap. CDR3 nucleotides: TGTGCCAGCAGCTTGGGTAGGGAGCTGTTTTTT. Translation: CASSLGRELFF. Combining the CDR3 with reference TRBV5-8 and TRBJ2-2 gives the whole variable domain EAGVTQSPTHLIKTRGQQATLRCSPISGHTSVYWYQQALGLGLQFLLWYDEGEERNRGNFPPRFSGRQFPNYSSELNVNALELEDSALYLCASSLGRELFFGEGSRLTVL.

The chain employs TRBV18 and TRBJ2-1, with TRBD1 as a possible D gene (5 bases). The CDR3 loop spans 15 amino acids. Germline values: CDR1 KGHSH, CDR2 LQKENI. Trimming left V 1 base short and J 6 bases short, with 13 bases between. CDR3 coding DNA: TGTGCCAGCTCACCACAGGGGCTAAGACTCAATGAGCAGTTCTTC. Amino acid sequence: CASSPQGLRLNEQFF.

The table lists this clone with a few counts. The DNA of the CDR3 is TGTGCCAGCCGGGGAAACCATAATTCACCCCTCCACTTT. As protein: CASRGNHNSPLHF. The chain has TRBV6-1 and TRBJ1-6; no definite D call. The V gene lost 8 bases and the J gene lost 5 bases, with 10 bases spanning the gap. Germline loops: CDR1 MNHNS, CDR2 SASEGT. This CDR3 region has 13 residues.

V is TRBV7-2 and J is TRBJ2-2; D may be TRBD2 (6 bases). CDR3 size: 14 residues. V lost 5 bases and J 4 bases, leaving 11 bases between the germline ends. Looked up from germline, CDR1 is SGHTA and CDR2 is FQGNSA. The DNA of the CDR3 is TGTGCCAGCAGCGGCGGGGCAATCACCGGGGAGCTGTTTTTT. Translation gives CASSGGAITGELFF. The whole variable domain, filled in from reference TRBV7-2 and TRBJ2-2, reads GAGVSQSPSNKVTEKGKDVELRCDPISGHTALYWYRQSLGQGLEFLIYFQGNSAPDKSGLPSDRFSAERTGGSVSTLTIQRTQQEDSAVYLCASSGGAITGELFFGEGSRLTVL.

V is TRBV6-1 and J is TRBJ2-7, with D tentatively TRBD1 (5 bases). Per the germline V gene, CDR1 is MNHNS and CDR2 is SASEGT. CDR3 length: 17 amino acids. V was pared by 2 bases and J by 3 bases, with 20 bases between. The DNA for the CDR3 is TGTGCCAGCAGTGAAAAATTTTTGTTACAGGCTAACTACGAGCAGTACTTC. Encoded protein: CASSEKFLLQANYEQYF.

This clone was counted a single time. This chain joins TRBV30 and TRBJ1-6; 7 bases map to TRBD1. Trimming removed 6 bases from V and 1 base from J; junction bases left unmatched: 9. The CDR3 spans 16 residues. Germline CDR1 reads GTSNPN; CDR2 reads SVGIG (reference sequence). As DNA, the CDR3 is TGTGCCTGTAAGACAGGGACCTCGTCCTATAATTCACCCCTCCACTTT. It specifies CACKTGTSSYNSPLHF.

The chain couples TRBV4-1 to TRBJ1-3; D gene unclear. The germline V and J ends were trimmed by 0 bases and 3 bases, with 12 bases remaining between them. This CDR3 has 16 residues. CDR1 is MGHRA and CDR2 is YSYEKL in the germline V gene. The CDR3 nucleotides read TGCGCCAGCAGCCAAGAGCGGTCCGGCGGTGGAAACACCATATATTTT. It codes for CASSQERSGGGNTIYF.

This clone appeared a single time. This chain joins TRBV5-1 and TRBJ1-2; 7 bases align to TRBD1. Germline V gene sequence: CDR1 SGHRS, CDR2 YFSETQ. The V gene end was trimmed by 0 bases and the J gene end by 0 bases; junction bases not matched to a gene: 8. The CDR3 extends over 17 amino acids. The chain's CDR3 is CASSLARGQPTNYGYTF. In DNA form, the CDR3 reads TGCGCCAGCAGCTTGGCCCGGGGACAGCCTACTAACTATGGCTACACCTTC.

V gene TRBV2 combines with J gene TRBJ1-1; D remains unclear. This CDR3 contains 12 residues. Germline CDR1 and CDR2: SNHLY and FYNNEI. V lost 4 bases and J lost 5, with 8 bases in between. The CDR3 is CASSGQETEAFF. The CDR3 nucleotides read TGTGCCAGCAGTGGACAAGAAACTGAAGCTTTCTTT.

The V call is TRBV30, the J call TRBJ1-2, with D possibly being TRBD1 (5 bases). Germline CDR1 GTSNPN, CDR2 SVGIG (reference sequence). The CDR3 totals 15 residues. Trimming removed 2 bases at V and 1 base at J, with 14 bases between. The CDR3 spells CAWSPLTDFNYGYTF. In DNA, the CDR3 is TGTGCCTGGAGTCCTCTGACAGATTTTAACTATGGCTACACCTTC.

The rearrangement uses TRBV21-1 and TRBJ2-1; TRBD2 is the table's D call, not checked against the DNA. TRBV21-1 has pseudogene status. The CDR3 covers 12 residues. For the CDR3, the DNA is TGTGCCAGCAGCAGCCGGGACAATGAGCAGTTCTTC. Its translation is CASSSRDNEQFF.

The chain joins TRBV5-4 to TRBJ1-1; no definite D call. CDR1 and CDR2 from the germline V gene are SGHNT and YYREEE (reference sequence). V was pared by 3 bases and J by 6 bases, with 6 bases between. The CDR3 consists of 11 residues. The chain's CDR3 is CASSSTAEAFF. The CDR3 nucleotides read TGTGCCAGCAGCTCCACGGCTGAAGCTTTCTTT.

V gene TRBV5-1 combines with J gene TRBJ1-4; D remains ambiguous. Germline V gives CDR1 SGHRS, CDR2 YFSETQ. V dropped 4 bases and J dropped 4 bases, with 8 bases sitting between them. The CDR3 contains 13 residues. Here the CDR3 reads CASSREFNEKLFF. CDR3 DNA: TGCGCCAGCAGCCGGGAGTTTAATGAAAAACTGTTTTTT.

The chain recombines TRBV7-2 with TRBJ1-1, with D maybe TRBD1 (6 bases). Trimming cost V 3 bases and J 3 bases, with 17 bases left between them. Per germline, CDR1 SGHTA and CDR2 FQGNSA. The CDR3 runs to 16 residues. DNA for the CDR3: TGTGCCAGCAGCTTCCTTCAGGGGACTAGGGACACTGAAGCTTTCTTT. It translates to CASSFLQGTRDTEAFF.

This sequence joins TRBV28 and TRBJ1-2; 7 bases map to TRBD1. Germline lookup yields CDR1 MDHEN and CDR2 SYDVKM. V lost 8 bases to trimming and J lost 0 bases; unmatched junction nucleotides: 6. The CDR3 runs to 14 residues. CDR3 sequence reads: CASRRDRSNYGYTF. For the CDR3, the DNA is TGTGCCAGCCGCCGGGACAGATCTAACTATGGCTACACCTTC.

The chain is built from TRBV7-7 and TRBJ2-5, with TRBD2 matching over 9 bases. Germline V CDR1 and CDR2: SSHAT, FNYEAQ (reference sequence). The CDR3 extends over 16 amino acids. V gave up 5 bases and J gave up 2 bases; unmatched junction bases: 9. The CDR3 DNA is TGTGCCAGCAGCGCCTTTAGCGGGGGTACACAAGAGACCCAGTACTTC. Protein: CASSAFSGGTQETQYF.

The genes are TRBV10-1 and TRBJ2-7; 8 nucleotides agree with TRBD1. Unmatched junction bases numbered 7, after V lost 10 bases and J lost 2 bases. Germline CDR1 is WNHNN and CDR2 is SYGVQD (reference sequence). The CDR3 totals 13 residues. CDR3 loop: CATAGTGAYEQYF. CDR3 nucleotide sequence: TGCGCCACCGCGGGGACAGGAGCCTACGAGCAGTACTTC.

V usage is TRBV4-1 and J usage is TRBJ2-1; 12 bases fit TRBD2. Trimming took 4 bases from V and 12 from J; bases not matched to a gene: 7. The length of the CDR3 is 14 residues. Per the germline V gene, CDR1 is MGHRA and CDR2 is YSYEKL. The CDR3 bases are TGCGCCAGCAGCCGTGTGACTAGCGGGGGTGGGCAGTTCTTC. Translated, it gives CASSRVTSGGGQFF.

The genes are TRBV11-2 and TRBJ2-1; TRBD2 aligns across 8 bases. The CDR3 is 15 amino acids. V lost 3 bases, J lost 5 bases, and 6 bases stayed unmatched. Germline loops: CDR1 SGHAT, CDR2 FQNNGV. In DNA form, the CDR3 reads TGTGCCAGCAGCTTTCGGGGGGGACCTAACAATGAGCAGTTCTTC. It yields the protein CASSFRGGPNNEQFF.

A word on this clone: Different DNA sequences within this sample yield the same CDR3. The chain joins TRBV27 to TRBJ2-7; TRBD1 aligns across 7 bases. With 4 bases clipped from V and 0 bases from J, the junction kept 3 bases outside the gene matches. CDR1 MNHEY and CDR2 SMNVEV come from the germline V gene (reference sequence). This CDR3 contains 14 residues. The CDR3 DNA reads as TGTGCCAGCAGTTCCGCAGGGGGCTCCTACGAGCAGTACTTC. Its translation: CASSSAGGSYEQYF.

The chain has TRBV5-6 and TRBJ2-7; unclear D gene. The CDR3 totals 13 residues. With 0 bases removed from V and 3 bases from J, the gap between germline ends came to 7 bases. Germline assignment: CDR1 SGHDT and CDR2 YYEEEE. The CDR3 loop reads CASSLGRNYEQYF. The CDR3 DNA is TGTGCCAGCAGCTTGGGCAGGAACTACGAGCAGTACTTC.

The rearrangement uses TRBV27 and TRBJ1-2; a possible D gene is TRBD1 (5 bases). The V gene lost 2 bases and the J gene lost 2 bases, with 6 bases spanning the gap. CDR1 is MNHEY and CDR2 is SMNVEV in the germline V gene (reference sequence). This CDR3 spans 13 amino acids. The CDR3 loop reads CASSLNRNYGYTF. CDR3 in DNA: TGTGCCAGCAGTTTAAACAGGAACTATGGCTACACCTTC.

This chain joins TRBV5-4 and TRBJ2-1, with D perhaps TRBD2 (6 bases). The CDR3 contains 17 residues. Trimming left V 4 bases short and J 3 bases short, with 20 bases between. The germline V gene encodes CDR1 SGHNT and CDR2 YYREEE (reference sequence). This CDR3 reads CASSPVTRSLLYNEQFF. In DNA form, the CDR3 reads TGTGCCAGCAGCCCTGTGACTAGATCCTTGCTCTACAATGAGCAGTTCTTC. Based on the CDR3 plus reference TRBV5-4 and TRBJ2-1, the full variable domain is ETGVTQSPTHLIKTRGQQVTLRCSSQSGHNTVSWYQQALGQGPQFIFQYYREEENGRGNFPPRFSGLQFPNYSSELNVNALELDDSALYLCASSPVTRSLLYNEQFFGPGTRLTVL.

This clone was picked up one time. The rearrangement links TRBV6-1 to TRBJ2-7, with D perhaps TRBD1 (5 bases). In germline, CDR1 is MNHNS, CDR2 SASEGT. The CDR3 is made up of 16 amino acids. V was cut by 1 base and J by 0 bases, with 13 bases left in between. The CDR3 sequence is CASSEEVGPSSYEQYF. CDR3 in DNA: TGTGCCAGCAGTGAAGAAGTGGGGCCAAGCTCCTACGAGCAGTACTTC.

This clone came up once. This sequence joins TRBV6-1 and TRBJ1-5, with D tentatively TRBD1 (6 bases). The V gene's germline CDR1 is MNHNS and CDR2 SASEGT. Trimming left V 4 bases short and J 4 bases short, with 14 bases between. The CDR3 is made up of 15 amino acids. The CDR3 bases are TGTGCCAGCAGTGTAGGGGGGGATCGGAATCAGCCCCAGCATTTT. It codes for CASSVGGDRNQPQHF.